This TCR beta chain was identified in a study of cytomegalovirus exposure and HLA in healthy donors. General observations from the study: Later findings reportedly placed an Asian-associated ancestry cluster below the approximately 670-donor mean for N-insertions. 87-base-pair reads could not separate some V segments, including TRBV6-2 and TRBV6-3.

About this clone itself: Its specificity is not known.

Primers for the PCR totalled 60 Vbeta and 13 Jbeta. Clones were sequenced by immunoSEQ multiplex PCR, and TCRdb holds only the in-frame ones, with some missing. The repertoire consists of around 100,000 clones, with roughly 85% occurring once and the leading ten covering approximately 2.8%. Trimming removed 4 bases at V and 3 bases at J, with 7 bases between. The CDR3 covers 13 residues. CDR1 is SGHDT and CDR2 is YYEEEE in the germline V gene. The sample taken for sequencing was PBMCs. This TCR derives from a woman aged 40 to 55 in good health and CMV-seronegative. The V gene is TRBV5-6, the J gene TRBJ1-4; D is undetermined. CDR3 amino acids: CASSPGANEKLFF. The CDR3 nucleotides read TGTGCCAGCAGCCCCGGAGCTAATGAAAAACTGTTTTTT.